This T cell receptor beta chain was captured by sequencing in a study of cytomegalovirus exposure and HLA in healthy donors (dated by TCRdb to 2017 to 2019). Looking at the study overall: According to an earlier analysis of several hundred of the donors, about 180 million T cells yielded roughly 110 million unique TCR beta sequences and 276 Gb of sequence data. The number of donors typed differed by locus, with 629-630 for A, B, C, DRB1 and DQB1, 522 for DQA1, approximately 580 for DPA1, and approximately 470 for DPB1. In an earlier analysis of 500 to 650 of the donors, high-throughput TCR beta sequencing was used to judge whether each TCR beta V gene segment behaved as functional or pseudogenic. Of the 398 genotyped donors, 80% to 90% were placed in the genetic ancestry cluster associated with self-reported Caucasian donors. On average, around 230,000 unique TCR beta nucleotide sequences were sequenced per donor among some 430 genotyped donors of the cohort, with roughly 20% of those sequences being non-productive. Every repertoire in the discovery cohort had been generated on one and the same sequencing platform. In the later analysis, no new phenotypic data were used to find candidate immune exposures; instead, reliance was placed on TCR beta sequences and their occurrence across donors. In a later analysis, previously published TCR beta repertoires from 550 to 700 donors were re-analyzed and high-resolution HLA genotyping was added so that TCR occurrence patterns could be studied. Besides the first cohort of 550 to 750 subjects, a separate validation cohort made up of over a hundred different subjects was used. Donor age, sex, ethnicity and CMV serostatus were compiled alongside the repertoire data. In a later genetic analysis, genome-wide SNP genotypes for about 55% of the 666 donors were used, and that subset was treated as a discovery cohort. High-throughput TCR immunosequencing, statistical association of individual TCRs with disease status, and machine learning were combined to predict cytomegalovirus infection status. An early release that covered some 630 HLA-typed donors contained about 300 gigabases of sequencing data and tens of millions of unique TCR sequences. The study was designed to test whether signatures of past pathogen exposure could be identified by cataloging public T cell receptors. About five DR-DQ haplotypes were treated as single units for association and clustering because of strong linkage in the cohort. The study profiled the T cell repertoires of 550 to 700 subjects by immunosequencing and related them to cytomegalovirus serostatus. Class I and class II HLA loci were covered by the typing at four-digit resolution. Study-wide findings and limitations: Specific HLA alleles were associated with over 15,000 TCR beta sequences at a false discovery rate of 0.05 in a later analysis. Correlated functional status among segregating V segments might be attributable to linkage disequilibrium, but an unknown experimental factor could not be ruled out. Most CMV-associated TCR beta chains appeared to be HLA-restricted in a later analysis, and the HLA associations seemed to be driven largely by CMV exposure. A further reported finding was that TCR beta sequences accurately predicted the HLA-A and HLA-B alleles for most subjects in the first cohort. In an earlier analysis of approximately 600 of the donors, most TCR beta V segments were observed in productive rearrangements about 87% or about 30% of the time, broadly matching IMGT annotations. V-gene and J-gene trimming of TCR beta chains was associated with a missense DCLRE1C variant in a later genetic analysis, and the association was replicated in an independent cohort. Cytomegalovirus status was reported to be diagnosed by the classifier with high specificity and sensitivity in both the original and validation cohorts. Because HLA typing was unavailable for some donors at each locus, only the typed subset was used in association tests. According to the authors, the approach could potentially be generalized to other disease states and immunological phenotypes. A later analysis reported that several top co-occurrence clusters appeared linked to parvovirus B19, influenza, CMV and Epstein-Barr virus. The study gave a list of some 150 TCR beta chains associated with cytomegalovirus. In this cohort, only TCR beta chains were sequenced, and detectable features were limited by the absence of alpha or paired-chain data. A cluster of highly shared sequence variants was judged likely to be a technical artifact of the sequencing pipeline. According to a later analysis, TCR association rates differed among HLA loci, with DRB1 alleles showing the most associated TCRs and HLA-C alleles showing the fewest. Some IMGT-functional V segments, including TRBV6-2 and TRBV6-3, could not be distinguished by the 87-base-pair reads and were therefore excluded. While some public TCRs were present in many individuals, most TCR sequences turned up only very rarely across donors. A later genetic analysis reported fewer N-insertions in productive TCRs among donors in an Asian-associated ancestry cluster than the roughly 700-donor mean. When HLA alleles, especially DR and DQ, strongly co-occurred, attributing TCR associations to individual alleles was difficult. In vitro tests confirmed that a few of the cytomegalovirus-associated TCR beta chains recognize cytomegalovirus antigens. Because counts were too low, seventeen rarely observed V segments, including chromosome 9 orphons, were excluded from the earlier analysis of about 500 of the donors. Roughly uniform sequencing depth across donors was assumed in presence/absence analyses, although this assumption may not hold. The only immune exposure information available for the cohort was CMV serostatus. In a later analysis, HLA-associated TCR beta chains showed more clonal expansion and lower generation probabilities than non-associated chains that were equally common.

The junction shows trimming of 3 bases on V and 0 bases on J, plus 8 bases between the germline ends. CDR1 and CDR2 are drawn from the germline V gene: KGHSH, LQKENI. Including cysteine and phenylalanine, the CDR3 has 14 amino acids. Just CDR3 DNA is preserved here, 42 bases in frame from base 1. Note on this clone: This receptor's antigen is unknown. Per-base qualities were not stored, and no clone one base away is much larger.

Libraries came from the immunoSEQ multiplex PCR assay. A mixture of 60 forward primers for TCR Vbeta segments and 13 reverse primers for TCR Jbeta segments was used in the multiplex PCR. The CDR3 region of rearranged TCR beta genes was amplified from genomic DNA with a multiplex PCR assay. The Illumina HiSeq System was used to sequence the amplified TCR beta libraries as 87-base-pair reads. The authors processed their data as follows. A later analysis counted about 82 million unique TCR beta chains across the 600 to 850 repertoires, and approximately 11 million of these chains were shared by at least two donors. A nearest-neighbor algorithm error-corrected the raw reads and collapsed the reads into unique sequences, merging closely related sequences to remove PCR and sequencing errors. CDR3 sequences were aligned to IMGT reference sequences to assign V, D and J gene segments. Each retained sequence needed at least a six-nucleotide match to both a V gene segment and a J gene segment. A rearrangement was called productive if the CDR3 had no stop codons and remained in frame with V and J, and every other rearrangement was called non-productive. CDR3 was defined by IMGT convention, running from the second conserved V-encoded cysteine to the conserved J-encoded phenylalanine. Sequences without an unambiguous match to a single V gene segment were excluded from the earlier analysis of 450 to 750 of the donors. An earlier analysis of 500 to 600 of the donors classified V segments as functional when productive rearrangements were above 56.7% and as segregating when the standard deviation between donors was above 5%. To diagnose cytomegalovirus status from the catalog of TCR beta chain sequences, a statistical classification framework was built. A later analysis assigned V and J genes by comparing TCR nucleotide sequences with IMGT/GENE-DB human TR gene sequences. A later analysis assigned CDR3 sequences and most-parsimonious VDJ recombination scenarios with the TCRdist pipeline. A later analysis defined each TCR beta chain by its CDR3 amino acid sequence plus V-gene family, and excluded reads lacking a unique V-gene family. In a later analysis, some 600 highly shared, low-generation-probability nucleotide sequences were removed to address suspected cross-contamination and a sequencing artifact. For each public chain, a later analysis derived a clonal expansion index from normalized ranks of inferred template counts within each repertoire. Generation probabilities in a later analysis came from a VDJ recombination model fitted to out-of-frame rearrangements, and those results were checked against IGoR. In a later analysis, TCR-TCR, TCR-HLA and TCR-CMV co-occurrence was scored with hypergeometric tests, and a repertoire-size bias correction was applied to TCR pairs. A later analysis estimated false discovery rates by permuting HLA or CMV assignments 20 times. In a later analysis, co-occurring TCRs were grouped using DBSCAN, with TCRdist sequence similarity added in when clustering inside HLA-allele-positive subsets. Repertoires with fewer than 30,000 or more than 120,000 public chains, plus five repertoires with anomalous nucleotide sharing, were excluded from co-occurrence clustering. Held by TCRdb, this immuneACCESS table contains in-frame sequences only and omits some clones. Under half of the omission traces to an unresolved V gene where checked; the cause of the rest is unknown. That table is the source of V, J and clone size, and D and trimming were worked out from the DNA. The sample records some 150,000 clones, approximately 80% of which are singletons. The top ten clonotypes cover roughly 9% of the sample.

The cohort comprised 670 or so healthy bone marrow donors. All cohort members were sampled while nominally healthy, although unrecorded immune exposures were likely present. The donor was CMV seropositive and belonged to the group of 250 to 300 seropositive cohort members. A peripheral blood sample was collected from each donor, and TCR beta sequencing was performed on peripheral blood mononuclear cells. Genomic DNA was extracted from the blood cell samples with the Qiagen DNeasy Blood Extraction Kit. The rearrangement joined TRBV18 to TRBJ2-5; the D region possibly corresponds to TRBD2 (6 bases align). The source of this sequence is a man younger than 30 in good health and CMV-seropositive. Material: PBMCs. The DNA reads as follows: TGTGCCAGCTCACCGTCGGGGGACCAAGAGACCCAGTACTTC. It specifies CASSPSGDQETQYF.